This is a list of T cell receptor beta chains from one sample in a study of cytomegalovirus exposure and HLA in healthy donors. Sequenced by immunoSEQ multiplex PCR; TCRdb stores in-frame clones only, minus some. The repertoire consists of 150,000 to 200,000 clones, with around 80% occurring once and the leading ten covering approximately 1.3%. Sequencing was done on a sample of PBMCs. The receptors originated from a woman in her twenties or thirties in good health and CMV-seropositive. The CDR3 runs from the conserved cysteine through the conserved F or W. D genes are given only for firm matches. Clone size is shown for a subset of rows, as once, few, many or a class of expanded clone.

j_call clone_size d_call v_call cdr3_aa cdr3_nt
TRBJ2-7 few NA TRBV6-1 CASSEWSDRIYEQYF TGTGCCAGCAGTGAATGGTCCGACAGGATCTACGAGCAGTACTTC
TRBJ1-1 NA TRBD1 TRBV28 CASSPRTGPNTEAFF TGTGCCAGCAGTCCGCGGACAGGGCCCAACACTGAAGCTTTCTTT
TRBJ1-4 NA NA TRBV30 CAWKVVNDKLFF TGTGCCTGGAAAGTAGTTAATGATAAACTGTTTTTT
TRBJ1-1 NA NA TRBV30 CAWAPGPENTEAFF TGTGCCTGGGCTCCGGGTCCTGAGAACACTGAAGCTTTCTTT
TRBJ1-1 few NA TRBV6-6 CASSPQGDTEAFF TGTGCCAGCAGCCCACAGGGAGACACTGAAGCTTTCTTT
TRBJ1-1 NA NA TRBV19 CASSGRQMNTEAFF TGTGCCAGTAGTGGAAGACAGATGAACACTGAAGCTTTCTTT
TRBJ2-5 NA TRBD1 TRBV25-1 CASSELTGGRETQYF TGTGCCAGCAGTGAATTGACAGGGGGGAGGGAGACCCAGTACTTC
TRBJ2-5 NA TRBD1 TRBV7-8 CASSTGGAGETQYF TGTGCCAGCAGCACAGGGGGCGCGGGAGAGACCCAGTACTTC
TRBJ2-7 NA NA TRBV5-1 CASSFLGSYEQYF TGCGCCAGCAGCTTCCTGGGCAGCTACGAGCAGTACTTC
TRBJ1-2 NA TRBD1 TRBV28 CASTNPRTGYGYTF TGTGCCAGCACCAATCCCCGGACAGGCTATGGCTACACCTTC
TRBJ1-2 NA TRBD1 TRBV19 CASSIGQGYGYTF TGTGCCAGTAGTATAGGACAGGGGTATGGCTACACCTTC
TRBJ2-3 NA NA TRBV10-3 CASGPNTDTQYF TGTGCCAGCGGGCCCAACACAGATACGCAGTATTTT
TRBJ2-7 NA NA TRBV7-6 CASSLGTTGTYEQYF TGTGCCAGCAGCTTAGGTACTACAGGAACCTACGAGCAGTACTTC
TRBJ1-2 NA TRBD1 TRBV29-1 CSVDAQGTLYGYTF TGCAGCGTTGATGCACAGGGGACCCTCTATGGCTACACCTTC
TRBJ1-1 NA NA TRBV4-2 CASSQDPREAEAFF TGTGCCAGCAGCCAAGATCCGAGGGAAGCTGAAGCTTTCTTT
TRBJ2-7 few NA TRBV5-5 CASSSVLSEYEQYF TGTGCCAGCAGCTCGGTGCTGTCGGAGTACGAGCAGTACTTC
TRBJ2-5 NA TRBD1 TRBV6-5 CASSMDRVVLETQYF TGTGCCAGCAGCATGGACAGGGTAGTATTAGAGACCCAGTACTTC
TRBJ2-7 NA TRBD2 TRBV5-1 CASNRLLAGGPQEQYF TGCGCCAGCAACCGACTACTAGCGGGAGGGCCACAGGAGCAGTACTTC
TRBJ1-1 NA NA TRBV10-3 CAISGSAGPNTEAFF TGTGCCATCAGTGGGTCGGCAGGTCCGAACACTGAAGCTTTCTTT
TRBJ1-5 few NA TRBV27 CASQGDSNQPQHF TGTGCCAGCCAGGGCGATAGCAATCAGCCCCAGCATTTT
TRBJ2-1 NA TRBD2 TRBV2 CASSAGLLSYNEQFF TGTGCCAGCAGTGCGGGACTACTTTCTTACAATGAGCAGTTCTTC
TRBJ2-5 NA TRBD1 TRBV15 CATSVTGGTGETQYF TGTGCCACCAGCGTAACAGGGGGCACTGGGGAGACCCAGTACTTC
TRBJ1-2 once NA TRBV4-2 CASSPLSGETYGYTF TGTGCCAGCAGCCCCCTGTCGGGGGAAACTTATGGCTACACCTTC
TRBJ1-1 few NA TRBV6-5 CASSYSNRLNTEAFF TGTGCCAGCAGTTACTCAAACAGGCTGAACACTGAAGCTTTCTTT
TRBJ2-7 NA NA TRBV11-3 CASSFNSGGSYEQYF TGTGCCAGCAGCTTTAACTCCGGCGGATCCTACGAGCAGTACTTC
TRBJ1-4 once NA TRBV27 CASSLAAATNEKLFF TGTGCCAGCAGTTTAGCGGCGGCAACTAATGAAAAACTGTTTTTT
TRBJ2-7 NA TRBD1 TRBV6-1 CASVTSRGRNYEQYF TGTGCCAGCGTTACGTCCAGGGGGCGGAACTACGAGCAGTACTTC
TRBJ1-4 NA NA TRBV30 CALTWGPNEKLFF TGTGCCTTGACGTGGGGCCCTAATGAAAAACTGTTTTTT
TRBJ2-1 NA NA TRBV5-4 CASSLTHTTDNEQFF TGTGCCAGCAGCTTGACACATACGACAGACAATGAGCAGTTCTTC
TRBJ1-4 NA NA TRBV6-5 CASSYDFTAEKLFF TGTGCCAGCAGTTACGACTTCACGGCTGAAAAACTGTTTTTT
TRBJ2-3 NA NA TRBV12-2 CASRHGTSGFCTDTQYF TGTGCAAGTCGCCACGGGACTAGCGGTTTTTGCACAGATACGCAGTATTTT
TRBJ2-5 NA NA TRBV7-6 CASSLGEETQYF TGTGCCAGCAGCTTAGGGGAGGAGACCCAGTACTTC
TRBJ2-2 NA TRBD1 TRBV4-1 CASSQGTGGFGELFF TGCGCCAGCAGCCAAGGGACAGGGGGCTTCGGGGAGCTGTTTTTT
TRBJ2-5 NA NA TRBV28 CATKGDQETQYF TGTGCCACCAAGGGGGATCAAGAGACCCAGTACTTC
TRBJ2-5 once NA TRBV7-9 CSSSSSSGYYQETQYF TGTTCCAGCAGCTCATCGTCGGGATATTACCAAGAGACCCAGTACTTC
TRBJ2-7 NA NA TRBV11-1 CASSLKSASFHEQYF TGTGCCAGCAGCTTAAAATCCGCTAGCTTCCACGAGCAGTACTTC
TRBJ2-1 once NA TRBV4-3 CASSQGKVGHNEQFF TGCGCCAGCAGCCAAGGCAAGGTGGGGCACAATGAGCAGTTCTTC
TRBJ1-5 NA NA TRBV28 CAGAGSNQPQHF TGTGCCGGCGCGGGGTCTAATCAGCCCCAGCATTTT
TRBJ2-1 NA TRBD2 TRBV5-1 CASSLDTSGRGDEQFF TGCGCCAGCAGCTTGGATACTAGCGGGAGAGGGGATGAGCAGTTCTTC
TRBJ2-7 NA TRBD2 TRBV2 CASSETASGMGEQYF TGTGCCAGCAGTGAAACGGCTAGCGGGATGGGAGAGCAGTACTTC
TRBJ2-7 NA NA TRBV28 CATEYRGSAVYEQYF TGTGCCACCGAATATAGGGGGTCCGCTGTCTACGAGCAGTACTTC
TRBJ1-1 NA TRBD1 TRBV6-1 CASSGQGATEAFF TGTGCCAGCAGTGGACAGGGTGCCACTGAAGCTTTCTTT
TRBJ1-5 NA TRBD1 TRBV9 CASSVPSTTDRFNQPQHF TGTGCCAGCAGCGTACCCTCGACCACGGACAGGTTCAATCAGCCCCAGCATTTT
TRBJ1-4 NA NA TRBV4-1 CASSLEPSQFPNEKLFF TGCGCCAGCAGCCTGGAGCCTTCCCAATTCCCTAATGAAAAACTGTTTTTT
TRBJ1-1 NA TRBD1 TRBV11-3 CASSWLTGGTEAFF TGTGCCAGCAGCTGGTTGACAGGGGGGACTGAAGCTTTCTTT
TRBJ1-1 NA NA TRBV4-2 CASSQAGGMNTEAFF TGTGCCAGCAGCCAAGCGGGGGGCATGAACACTGAAGCTTTCTTT
TRBJ2-5 NA NA TRBV6-5 CASRGGAFQETQYF TGTGCCAGCAGGGGCGGGGCCTTCCAAGAGACCCAGTACTTC
TRBJ2-7 NA NA TRBV5-4 CASSLDPSGRYEQYF TGTGCCAGCAGCTTGGATCCTAGTGGAAGATACGAGCAGTACTTC
TRBJ2-7 NA NA TRBV5-1 CASSLAFSEQYF TGCGCCAGCAGCTTGGCCTTTAGCGAGCAGTACTTC